This T cell receptor beta chain is drawn from a study of blood T cell repertoires in COVID-19. Study details: COVID-19 samples collected from the United States, Italy and Spain covered acute and convalescent phases.

The assay was immunoSEQ multiplex PCR, and TCRdb's table has in-frame clones only and misses some. The table shows tens of thousands of clones, with 60% to 80% occurring only once. The CDR3 covers 15 residues. Germline lookup yields CDR1 MNHNY and CDR2 SVGAGI (reference sequence). The trim removed 8 bases at V and 7 bases at J, leaving 14 bases unmatched. In this sample, this clone turned up a few times. The chain couples TRBV6-6 to TRBJ2-1; 7 bases align to TRBD2. Sequencing input: peripheral blood. The sequence was collected from a woman in her forties or fifties with acute or convalescent COVID-19. CDR3 in DNA: TGTGCCAGCTCGAACGGACTAGTGGGAGTAAATGAGCAGTTCTTC. Translated: CASSNGLVGVNEQFF.